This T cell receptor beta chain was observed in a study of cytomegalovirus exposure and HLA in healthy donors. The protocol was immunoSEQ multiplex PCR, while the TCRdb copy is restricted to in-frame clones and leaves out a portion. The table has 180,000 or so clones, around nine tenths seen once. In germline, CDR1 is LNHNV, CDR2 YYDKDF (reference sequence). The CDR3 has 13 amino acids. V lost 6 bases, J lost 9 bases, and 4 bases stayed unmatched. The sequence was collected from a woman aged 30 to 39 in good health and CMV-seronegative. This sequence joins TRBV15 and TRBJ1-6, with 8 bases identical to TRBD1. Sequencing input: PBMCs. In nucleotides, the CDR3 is TGTGCCACCAGTAACGACAGGGGTTCACCCCTCCACTTT. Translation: CATSNDRGSPLHF.